One TCR beta chain is described in this entry. The antigen is unknown. A second PCR of 7 to 11 cycles used a sample-barcoded 5' primer and a J-beta primer mix. A single record per CDR3 protein comes from TCRdb applying MiXCR to the 5' RACE reads. The sample shows about 1.4 million distinct CDR3 sequences, 59% of them seen only once. This record belongs to a study of blood T cells in healthy people across ages. Across the study: Template-switching capture recovered about one barcoded beta molecule per two T cells.

Study-wide points: Across samples, TCR beta diversity tracked strongly with naive T cell percentage. Older age coincided with a roughly linear decline in TCR beta diversity per million T cells.

The study drew donors from healthy Caucasian individuals in Russia aged roughly 6 to 95. Input material: blood. The clonotype was recovered from a young man in good health.

This CDR3 is CSADRGGNIQYF. CDR3 nucleotide sequence: TGCAGTGCTGACAGGGGCGGAAACATTCAGTACTTC. The V gene is TRBV20-1, the J gene TRBJ2-7, with TRBD1 matching 8 bases. The DNA matches TRBJ2-4 better at its end, which makes the J call doubtful. Germline V CDR1 and CDR2: DFQATT, SNEGSKA (reference sequence). The CDR3 consists of 12 residues.